Listed here are 22 T cell receptor beta chains from one sample, sequenced in a study of CD8 T cells in Susac syndrome. RNA amounts of roughly 0.45 to 1 ug underwent reverse transcription with random hexamers. Each CDR3 protein is one row after TCRdb ran MiXCR on the immunoSEQ multiplex PCR reads. This table holds about 400,000 distinct CDR3 sequences, 75% to 90% found once. The sequenced sample was CD8+ T cells from PBMCs. These receptors came from a human donor with multiple sclerosis.

The chain carries TRBV23-1 and TRBJ2-7; D is perhaps TRBD1 (6 bases). TRBV23-1 is classed as an ORF, of uncertain function. V was cut by 6 bases and J by 3 bases, with 24 bases left in between. This CDR3 contains 17 residues. The CDR3 region is CASRTRQAPLTIYEQYF. Written as DNA, the CDR3 is TGCGCCAGCAGGACCCGACAGGCCCCCCTCACCATCTACGAGCAGTACTTC.

The V call is TRBV5-1, the J call TRBJ1-3; D is uncertain. Germline values: CDR1 SGHRS, CDR2 YFSETQ. The CDR3 covers 18 residues. Between the trimmed V and J ends, which lost 1 base and 0 bases, there was a span of 17 bases. The CDR3 region is CASSLPSRGLSSGNTIYF. The CDR3 DNA sequence: TGCGCCAGCAGCTTGCCCTCACGGGGATTGTCCTCTGGAAACACCATATATTTT. The full variable domain, rest sourced from reference TRBV5-1 and TRBJ1-3, is KAGVTQTPRYLIKTRGQQVTLSCSPISGHRSVSWYQQTPGQGLQFLFEYFSETQRNKGNFPGRFSGRQFSNSRSEMNVSTLELGDSALYLCASSLPSRGLSSGNTIYFGEGSWLTVV.

The chain joins TRBV28 to TRBJ2-1, with D maybe TRBD1 (6 bases). V lost 7 bases and J lost 5, with 15 bases in between. The CDR3 loop spans 14 amino acids. Germline-derived CDR1 and CDR2 are MDHEN and SYDVKM. For the CDR3, the DNA is TGTGCCAGCAAGGGCAGGGGAGTGGACAATGAGCAGTTCTTC. Residues: CASKGRGVDNEQFF.

This clonotype was recorded a few times. The rearrangement uses TRBV10-3 and TRBJ1-2, with no clear D. The CDR3 consists of 15 residues. In germline, CDR1 is ENHRY, CDR2 SYGVKD. V lost 3 bases and J lost 4, with 15 bases in between. The chain's CDR3 is CAISDPLEGGYGYTF. The CDR3 DNA is TGTGCCATCAGTGACCCCCTGGAGGGCGGCTATGGCTACACCTTC.

The table lists this clonotype with a count of one. The V and J genes are TRBV4-2 and TRBJ2-2; unclear D gene. The CDR3 covers 13 residues. V lost 1 base and J lost 6, with 6 bases in between. Germline V lookup: CDR1 LGHNA, CDR2 YNFKEQ. The CDR3 region has the DNA TGTGCCAGCAGCCAAGTAATTCCCGGGGAGCTGTTTTTT. Amino acid sequence: CASSQVIPGELFF.

V gene TRBV15 combines with J gene TRBJ2-1, with 9 bases identical to TRBD1. This CDR3 region has 18 residues. The germline V gene encodes CDR1 LNHNV and CDR2 YYDKDF (reference sequence). Unmatched junction bases numbered 15, after V lost 4 bases and J lost 5 bases. CDR3 residues: CATSIPGDRAGDHNEQFF. CDR3 DNA sequence: TGTGCCACCAGCATCCCCGGGGACAGGGCAGGGGACCACAATGAGCAGTTCTTC.

The V gene is TRBV12-3 or TRBV12-4, the J gene TRBJ2-3; no firm D call. Between the trimmed V and J ends, which lost 1 base and 5 bases, there was a span of 16 bases. The CDR3 has 16 amino acids. CDR3 sequence (DNA): TGTGCCAGCAGTTTAGTGGCGGCCTTAGAGCTAGATACGCAGTATTTT. This codes for CASSLVAALELDTQYF.

DNA for the CDR3: TGTGCCAGCAGCTGGACTATAAGCTCCTACGAGCAGTACTTC. Translated: CASSWTISSYEQYF. The chain combines TRBV7-9 with TRBJ2-7; the D gene is possibly TRBD2 (6 bases). V shed 4 bases and J shed 0 bases, with 10 bases lying between them. The CDR3 totals 14 residues. Germline V lookup: CDR1 SEHNR, CDR2 FQNEAQ (reference sequence).

This chain links TRBV28 with TRBJ2-1, with a possible D match to TRBD2 (5 bases). This CDR3 has 14 residues. V lost 3 bases and J 5 bases, leaving 11 bases between the germline ends. Looked up from germline, CDR1 is MDHEN and CDR2 is SYDVKM. The CDR3 nucleotides read TGTGCCAGCAGTTTTCGAGGGAACCACAATGAGCAGTTCTTC. Protein sequence: CASSFRGNHNEQFF. Supplemented by reference TRBV28 and TRBJ2-1, the full variable domain reads DVKVTQSSRYLVKRTGEKVFLECVQDMDHENMFWYRQDPGLGLRLIYFSYDVKMKEKGDIPEGYSVSREKKERFSLILESASTNQTSMYLCASSFRGNHNEQFFGPGTRLTVL.

The chain joins TRBV30 to TRBJ2-5; D is unclear. The CDR3 is 12 residues long. Germline V gene data show CDR1 as GTSNPN and CDR2 as SVGIG (reference sequence). V lost 1 base and J 3 bases, leaving 6 bases between the germline ends. This CDR3 reads CAWSDSEETQYF. Written as DNA, the CDR3 is TGTGCCTGGAGTGATTCAGAAGAGACCCAGTACTTC.

This chain connects TRBV28 to TRBJ2-5; 8 bases map to TRBD2. CDR1 and CDR2 (germline): MDHEN, SYDVKM. After removal of 2 bases from V and 3 bases from J, the junction contained 5 bases not matched to a gene. This CDR3 region has 15 residues. CDR3 nucleotides: TGTGCCAGCAGTTTACCGCTAGCGGGCAAAGAGACCCAGTACTTC. Translated, it gives CASSLPLAGKETQYF.

This sequence joins TRBV9 and TRBJ1-6; D not certain. Germline assignment: CDR1 SGDLS and CDR2 YYNGEE. Trimming shortened V by 4 bases and J by 7 bases, and 9 bases separated the two germline ends. This CDR3 contains 13 residues. The DNA for the CDR3 is TGTGCCAGCAGCCGGAGCTTGAATTCACCCCTCCACTTT. Its protein product is CASSRSLNSPLHF.

The chain joins TRBV27 to TRBJ1-5, with D unclear. Trimming removed 6 bases at V and 4 bases at J, with 10 bases between. CDR3 size: 13 residues. Per the germline V gene, CDR1 is MNHEY and CDR2 is SMNVEV (reference sequence). CDR3 sequence: CASSHRANQPQHF. The CDR3 DNA reads as TGTGCCAGCAGCCATAGGGCTAATCAGCCCCAGCATTTT.

The V gene is TRBV29-1, the J gene TRBJ2-7; D possibly corresponds to TRBD1 (5 bases). V gave up 1 base and J gave up 7 bases, with 14 bases separating them. CDR3 length: 13 amino acids. Germline V CDR1 and CDR2: SQVTM, ANQGSEA. CDR3 nucleotide sequence: TGCAGCGTTGAAGTCACGGATCCAGGGGAGCAGTACTTC. Residues: CSVEVTDPGEQYF.

This rearrangement joins TRBV7-9 to TRBJ2-3; 7 bases map to TRBD2. The length of the CDR3 is 17 residues. Germline lookup yields CDR1 SEHNR and CDR2 FQNEAQ (reference sequence). The V segment lost 4 bases and the J segment 5 bases; nucleotides outside the gene matches: 15. The CDR3 region is CASSSNVRLAGVDTQYF. The CDR3 DNA is TGTGCCAGCAGCTCCAACGTGAGACTAGCTGGAGTAGATACGCAGTATTTT.

The rearrangement uses TRBV27 and TRBJ1-5; D may be TRBD1 (6 bases). The CDR3 is 15 amino acids. V was shortened by 6 bases and J by 4 bases, with 16 bases between the two germline ends. The germline gives CDR1 MNHEY, CDR2 SMNVEV (reference sequence). CDR3 protein: CASRLSPGVNQPQHF. The CDR3 DNA follows: TGTGCCAGCAGGCTTAGTCCAGGGGTGAATCAGCCCCAGCATTTT.

The chain carries TRBV13 and TRBJ1-1; D is unresolved. CDR3 length equals 16 residues. The V end lost 2 bases, the J end lost 0 bases, and 13 bases lay between the germline ends. CDR1 is PRHDT and CDR2 is FYEKMQ in the germline V gene (reference sequence). DNA of the CDR3: TGTGCCAGCAGCTTACGTGGACTGTCCATGAACACTGAAGCTTTCTTT. This sequence encodes CASSLRGLSMNTEAFF.

The V and J genes are TRBV24-1 and TRBJ2-1; 10 nucleotides align to TRBD1. Losses at the gene ends were 5 bases for V and 8 bases for J; bases not matched to a gene: 5. The CDR3 is 14 amino acids. CDR1 is KGHDR and CDR2 is SFDVKD in the germline V gene. The DNA of the CDR3 is TGTGCCACCAGTGGACAGGGGGCGGTGGATGAGCAGTTCTTC. Translating it yields CATSGQGAVDEQFF.

CDR3 nucleotides: TGCGCCAGCAGCCAAGATGCACTAGCGGAATACGAGCAGTACTTC. Translation gives CASSQDALAEYEQYF. The V call is TRBV4-1, the J call TRBJ2-7, with 8 bases that match TRBD2. The germline V gene encodes CDR1 MGHRA and CDR2 YSYEKL. Trimming at V came to 0 bases and at J to 4 bases, leaving 5 bases not matched to a gene. The CDR3 loop spans 15 amino acids.

The rearrangement uses TRBV3-1 and TRBJ2-3; 10 bases agree with TRBD2. V lost 6 bases and J lost 4; bases outside the gene matches: 10. This CDR3 comprises 16 residues. Germline CDR1 and CDR2: LGHDT and YNNKEL (reference sequence). In DNA, the CDR3 is TGTGCCAGCAGTCTACGGCTAGCGGGAGCCGCAGATACGCAGTATTTT. Its translation: CASSLRLAGAADTQYF.

This clonotype was counted once. The CDR3: CASTIFDGSYGYTF. In DNA, the CDR3 is TGTGCCAGTACAATTTTCGACGGTAGCTATGGCTACACCTTC. The chain recombines TRBV19 with TRBJ1-2; D ambiguous. The CDR3 is 14 residues long. The germline gives CDR1 LNHDA, CDR2 SQIVND (reference sequence). V lost 7 bases and J 4 bases, leaving 16 bases between the germline ends.

A few counts support this clonotype. DNA for the CDR3: TGCGCCAGCAGCCGGTCACAGAACACCGGGGAGCTGTTTTTT. It translates to CASSRSQNTGELFF. This chain uses TRBV4-1 with TRBJ2-2; D unclear. Per the germline V gene, CDR1 is MGHRA and CDR2 is YSYEKL. This CDR3 has 14 residues. Trimming removed 4 bases at V and 1 base at J, with 7 bases between.